Sequencing of this TCR beta chain was carried out in a study of control samples from healthy donors and cancer patients. The count of this clone is one. The trim removed 1 base at V and 7 bases at J, leaving 9 bases unmatched. Germline CDR1 and CDR2: SGHTA and FQGNSA. The CDR3 has 15 amino acids. Sequenced by immunoSEQ multiplex PCR; TCRdb stores in-frame clones only, minus some. The sample yields about 90,000 clones, around nine tenths seen once. This chain uses TRBV7-2 with TRBJ2-7; 8 positions agree with TRBD1. Sequencing used blood. The receptor comes from a woman under 30 in good health. CDR3 in amino acids: CASSLEGGQGWEQYF. The CDR3 bases are TGTGCCAGCAGCTTAGAAGGCGGACAGGGTTGGGAGCAGTACTTC.